This T cell receptor (beta chain) was documented in a study of blood T cells in healthy people across ages. Donors each provided about 9.5 milliliters of peripheral blood. PCR was performed a second time for about 6 to 12 cycles using a sample-barcoded 5' primer and a J-beta primer mix. Every single cDNA molecule received a tag from a template-switch adaptor with 12 random nucleotides. TCRdb processed the 5' RACE reads anew with MiXCR; each CDR3 protein has one entry. The table records some 880,000 distinct CDR3 sequences, around 34% of them present only once. Trimming pared 0 bases from V and 7 bases from J, leaving 20 bases between. Germline assignment: CDR1 SGDLS and CDR2 YYNGEE. This CDR3 spans 16 amino acids. In regard to this clonotype: Its antigen is undetermined.

General study findings and limits: CMV status of donors was not determined, possibly confounding expanded clonotype changes.

The genes are TRBV9 and TRBJ2-7; perhaps TRBD2 as D (6 bases). The specimen was blood. The TCR comes from a man aged 18 to 29 in good health. The DNA for the CDR3 is TGTGCCAGCAGCGTAGGAGGCGGGGCATTGTACAATGAGCAGTACTTC. As protein: CASSVGGGALYNEQYF.